A selection of T cell receptor beta chains follows, all from one sample in a study of blood T cell repertoires in COVID-19. Assay: immunoSEQ multiplex PCR; the TCRdb copy retains only in-frame clones and omits some. The sample gives 200,000 to 250,000 clones, approximately 84% of which show up once; around 5.7% is in the top ten. The sequencing sample was made of peripheral blood. The origin of the receptors is a man at least 80 years old with acute or convalescent COVID-19. The CDR3 runs from the conserved cysteine through the conserved F or W. D genes are given only for firm matches. Size is stated for part of the rows, as once, few or many counts, or as a class when the clone is expanded.

>-|TRBJ1-3|TRBD1|TRBV19
TGTGCCACCCGGGACAGGGCGAGCTCTGGAAACACCATATATTTT
CATRDRASSGNTIYF
>once|TRBJ1-1|-|TRBV29-1
TGCAGCGTTGACAGAAACACTGAAGCTTTCTTT
CSVDRNTEAFF
>once|TRBJ2-1|-|TRBV5-1
TGCGCCAGCAGCGTGACAGTCTCAAATGAGCAGTTCTTC
CASSVTVSNEQFF
>-|TRBJ1-6|TRBD1|TRBV18
TGTGCCAGCTCAGACAGGGAGAATTCACCCCTCCACTTT
CASSDRENSPLHF
>-|TRBJ1-6|TRBD1|TRBV5-8
TGTGCCAGCAGCTTGGGAAGGGGGCCATCACCCCTCCACTTT
CASSLGRGPSPLHF
>-|TRBJ1-2|-|TRBV14
TGTGCCAGCAGCCAAGGTGCAGGGCAAGGCTATGGCTACACCTTC
CASSQGAGQGYGYTF
>-|TRBJ1-5|-|TRBV18
TGTGCCAGCTCACCTGGCTCGTCGGGGTGGAGCAATCAGCCCCAGCATTTT
CASSPGSSGWSNQPQHF
>-|TRBJ2-5|-|TRBV5-4
TGTGCCAGCAGCTTGTCTGAACTTGAGACCCAGTACTTC
CASSLSELETQYF
>-|TRBJ2-7|-|TRBV4-1
TGCGCCAGCAGCCAAGATATTGCGCGGGTGGGGACCTACGAGCAGTACTTC
CASSQDIARVGTYEQYF
>-|TRBJ1-2|-|TRBV6-5
TGTGCCAGCAAAGCCTCCGTACGCCACACCTTC
CASKASVRHTF
>-|TRBJ2-1|TRBD2|TRBV28
TGTGCCAGCAGTTCCAGCGGGGGCTCCTACAATGAGCAGTTCTTC
CASSSSGGSYNEQFF
>once|TRBJ1-1|-|TRBV18
TGTGCCAGCTCCCGGGGAGGGGGAAGTACCTACACTGAAGCTTTCTTT
CASSRGGGSTYTEAFF
>-|TRBJ1-1|-|TRBV12-3/TRBV12-4
TGTGCCAGCAGTTTATCAGGCCTTGAAGCTTTCTTT
CASSLSGLEAFF
>-|TRBJ1-1|-|TRBV28
TGTGCCAGCAGAGAGGGTTGGAACACTGAAGCTTTCTTT
CASREGWNTEAFF
>-|TRBJ1-2|-|TRBV5-6
TGTGCCAGCAGCCGTCGGGGGGTCTATGGCTACACCTTC
CASSRRGVYGYTF
>-|TRBJ2-1|-|TRBV23-1
TGCGCCAGCAGTCAATCGACGTGGGACACGACCTCCTACAATGAGCAGTTCTTC
CASSQSTWDTTSYNEQFF
>-|TRBJ1-5|-|TRBV3-1/TRBV3-2
TGTGCCAGCAGCCAAGGGACTTTAAGCAATCAGCCCCAGCATTTT
CASSQGTLSNQPQHF
>-|TRBJ1-4|-|TRBV7-9
TGTGCCAGCAGCTTAGCAGTACTGGAGGAAAAACTGTTTTTT
CASSLAVLEEKLFF
>-|TRBJ1-1|-|TRBV11-3
TGTGCCAGCAGCATAGGCCGACAGACTGAAGCTTTCTTT
CASSIGRQTEAFF
>-|TRBJ2-5|TRBD2|TRBV11-2
TGTGCCAGCAGCCCGGGACTAGCGGGAGGGCAGGAGACCCAGTACTTC
CASSPGLAGGQETQYF
>-|TRBJ1-1|TRBD1|TRBV27
TGTGCCAGCAGTGACAGGGCAGGGCAAGATGAAGCTTTCTTT
CASSDRAGQDEAFF
>-|TRBJ2-3|-|TRBV9
TGTGCCAGCAGCGTATTTCGGCAGGCCCCAGATACGCAGTATTTT
CASSVFRQAPDTQYF
>-|TRBJ1-4|-|TRBV5-1
TGCGCCAGCAGCCGCTCGGGAGGGGCTAATGAAAAACTGTTTTTT
CASSRSGGANEKLFF
>-|TRBJ2-1|TRBD2|TRBV11-2
TGTGCCAGCAGCCAGGATAGCGGGGGATACAATGAGCAGTTCTTC
CASSQDSGGYNEQFF
>few|TRBJ1-5|-|TRBV19
TGTGCCAGTAGTATAGAATACAGGCAGGTCAATCAGCCCCAGCATTTT
CASSIEYRQVNQPQHF
>-|TRBJ2-1|-|TRBV5-1
TGCGCCAGCTTTAAGGACTGGAGTAAGGATGAGCAGTTCTTC
CASFKDWSKDEQFF
>-|TRBJ2-7|TRBD1|TRBV13
TGTGCCAGCAGCCAAACCGGGACAGGGACCTACGAGCAGTACTTC
CASSQTGTGTYEQYF
>-|TRBJ2-1|TRBD2|TRBV24-1
TGTGCCACCAGTGACCCCGGGCTAGCGGGAGTATCTTACAATGAGCAGTTCTTC
CATSDPGLAGVSYNEQFF
>-|TRBJ2-1|-|TRBV7-3
TGTGCCAGCAGCCCCGGTGGTGAGCAGTTCTTC
CASSPGGEQFF
>few|TRBJ1-1|TRBD1|TRBV5-1
TGCGCCAGCAGCTTGGAGGGACAGGCATGGACTGAAGCTTTCTTT
CASSLEGQAWTEAFF
>-|TRBJ2-7|TRBD1|TRBV30
TGTGCCTGGAGTCTTCGAGGACAGGTCCCCAAGCAGTACTTC
CAWSLRGQVPKQYF
>-|TRBJ1-5|TRBD1|TRBV30
TGTGCCTGGAGCAGACAGGGGGCGGGACAGCCCCAGCATTTT
CAWSRQGAGQPQHF
>-|TRBJ1-2|-|TRBV28
TGTGCCGTCCGGGAGCTAGGCTATGGCTACACCTTC
CAVRELGYGYTF
>-|TRBJ2-1|TRBD2|TRBV27
TGTGCCAGCAGTCTTTCGACCTCAAGCGGGAGCCGCTACAATGAGCAGTTCTTC
CASSLSTSSGSRYNEQFF
>-|TRBJ1-1|TRBD1|TRBV24-1
TGTGCCACCAGCTTAACAGGGGGCACTGAAGCTTTCTTT
CATSLTGGTEAFF
>-|TRBJ2-3|TRBD2|TRBV2
TGTGCCAGCAGTGATAACCGGGGGGTATATACGCAGTATTTT
CASSDNRGVYTQYF
>-|TRBJ1-6|-|TRBV12-3/TRBV12-4
TGTGCCAGCAGTTTGCAGGGAAATTCACCCCTCCACTTT
CASSLQGNSPLHF
>-|TRBJ1-4|-|TRBV18
TGTGCCAGCTCACCGTGGGGGACAGAAAAACTGTTTTTT
CASSPWGTEKLFF
>-|TRBJ2-7|-|TRBV15
TGTGCCACCAGGAGTAGCGTCACCTACGAGCAGTACTTC
CATRSSVTYEQYF
>-|TRBJ1-3|TRBD1|TRBV30
TGTGCCTGGGACGAGGGGGCAAGCGGAAACACCATATATTTT
CAWDEGASGNTIYF
>-|TRBJ1-1|-|TRBV16
TGTGCCAGCAGCCAATCAGGACTGGCTTCGAACACTGAAGCTTTCTTT
CASSQSGLASNTEAFF
>-|TRBJ1-1|-|TRBV25-1
TGTGCCAGCAGTGAGGGGGGGGCCAAGGCTGAAGCTTTCTTT
CASSEGGAKAEAFF
>-|TRBJ1-2|-|TRBV7-2
TGTGCCAGCAGCTTATTCATTGACTCGGGTGGCTACACCTTC
CASSLFIDSGGYTF
>once|TRBJ2-3|-|TRBV18
TGTGCCAGCTCTCGACCGGGATATGGAGCGAATACGCAGTATTTT
CASSRPGYGANTQYF
>-|TRBJ1-5|TRBD1|TRBV11-2
TGTGCCAGCAGCCCCGACAGGGGACCCAATCAGCCCCAGCATTTT
CASSPDRGPNQPQHF
>-|TRBJ1-1|TRBD1|TRBV11-2
TGTGCCAGCAGCTTCGGGACAGGGAACACTGAAGCTTTCTTT
CASSFGTGNTEAFF
>-|TRBJ2-2|-|TRBV4-2
TGTGCCAGCAGCCAAAAAAAGCCCCAAGAGGGAGCCTTCACCGGGGAGCTGTTTTTT
CASSQKKPQEGAFTGELFF
>once|TRBJ1-1|-|TRBV10-2
TGCGCCAGCAGTGAGCCGTTGAACACTGAAGCTTTCTTT
CASSEPLNTEAFF
>-|TRBJ1-2|-|TRBV27
TGTGCCAGCAGTCCCGAAATGGCCCAAGGGGATGGCTACACCTTC
CASSPEMAQGDGYTF
>-|TRBJ2-1|TRBD2|TRBV7-8
TGTGCCAGCAGCTTAAGACTAGCGGGAGTTGATGAGCAGTTCTTC
CASSLRLAGVDEQFF
>-|TRBJ1-5|TRBD1|TRBV28
TGTGCCAGCAGTTTACTGGGACAGTTTAGCAATCAGCCCCAGCATTTT
CASSLLGQFSNQPQHF
>-|TRBJ2-2|-|TRBV5-4
TGTGCCAGCAGCTTGGGTCGGACTTCGAACACCGGGGAGCTGTTTTTT
CASSLGRTSNTGELFF
>-|TRBJ2-7|-|TRBV21-1
TGTGCCAGCAGCAACCTTTTGGACAGGGAGTCCTACGAGCAGTACTTC
CASSNLLDRESYEQYF
>-|TRBJ2-7|-|TRBV27
TGTGCCAGCAGCCGGAGGGGTGAGCAGTACTTC
CASSRRGEQYF
>-|TRBJ1-2|-|TRBV3-1/TRBV3-2
TGTGCCAGCAGCCAAGAGGGGCCAAAGGGCGGCTACACCTTC
CASSQEGPKGGYTF
>-|TRBJ2-7|TRBD1|TRBV27
TGTGCCAGCAGTTTATGGACAGGCTACGAGCAGTACTTC
CASSLWTGYEQYF
>-|TRBJ1-3|TRBD1|TRBV9
TGTGCCAGCAGCGACAACCCAGGACAGGCTTCCTTCAGCTCTGGAAACACCATATATTTT
CASSDNPGQASFSSGNTIYF
>-|TRBJ1-3|TRBD1|TRBV9
TGTGCCAGCAGCGACCAGGGGGCGCCGGGAAACACCATATATTTT
CASSDQGAPGNTIYF